This TCR beta chain is from a study of PD-L1 blockade in urothelial cancer. Study as a whole: The median T cell count in blood samples was some 140,000.

The patients had locally advanced or metastatic urothelial carcinoma. The investigators introduced synthetic TCR analog templates into each PCR as spikes. The protocol was immunoSEQ multiplex PCR, while the TCRdb copy is restricted to in-frame clones and leaves out a portion. Of 85,000 to 100,000 clones in the sample, over 90% were seen once. J was trimmed by 0 bases and V by 0 bases; bases with no gene match: 5. CDR1 and CDR2 (germline): SGHRS, YFSETQ. This CDR3 spans 16 amino acids. Source: PBMCs, taken around atezolizumab (anti-PD-L1) treatment. This sequence originates from a man aged 55 to 70 with urothelial cancer. The chain links TRBV5-1 to TRBJ1-1, with 7 nucleotides matching TRBD1. The CDR3 protein is CASSLVGGQMNTEAFF. DNA of the CDR3: TGCGCCAGCAGCTTGGTCGGGGGACAGATGAACACTGAAGCTTTCTTT. Filled out from reference TRBV5-1 and TRBJ1-1, the complete variable domain reads KAGVTQTPRYLIKTRGQQVTLSCSPISGHRSVSWYQQTPGQGLQFLFEYFSETQRNKGNFPGRFSGRQFSNSRSEMNVSTLELGDSALYLCASSLVGGQMNTEAFFGQGTRLTVV.